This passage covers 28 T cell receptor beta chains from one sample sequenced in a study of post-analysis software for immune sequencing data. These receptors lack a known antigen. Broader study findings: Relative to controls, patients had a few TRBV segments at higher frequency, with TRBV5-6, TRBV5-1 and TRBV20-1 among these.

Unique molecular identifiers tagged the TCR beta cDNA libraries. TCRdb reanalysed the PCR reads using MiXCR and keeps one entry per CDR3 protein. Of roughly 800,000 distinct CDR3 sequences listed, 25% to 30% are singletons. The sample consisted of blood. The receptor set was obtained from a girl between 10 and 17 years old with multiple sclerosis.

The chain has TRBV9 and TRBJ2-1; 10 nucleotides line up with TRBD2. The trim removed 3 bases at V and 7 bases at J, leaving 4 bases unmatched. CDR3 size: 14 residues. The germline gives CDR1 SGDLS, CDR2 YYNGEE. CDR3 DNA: TGTGCCAGCAGCGCCCAGACTAGCGGGAATGAGCAGTTCTTC. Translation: CASSAQTSGNEQFF.

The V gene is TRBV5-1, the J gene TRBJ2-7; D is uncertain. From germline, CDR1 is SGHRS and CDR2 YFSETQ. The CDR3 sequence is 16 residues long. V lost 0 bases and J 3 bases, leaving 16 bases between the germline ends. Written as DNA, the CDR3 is TGCGCCAGCAGCTTGGCCCAAGACTCACGCAGCTACGAGCAGTACTTC. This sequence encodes CASSLAQDSRSYEQYF.

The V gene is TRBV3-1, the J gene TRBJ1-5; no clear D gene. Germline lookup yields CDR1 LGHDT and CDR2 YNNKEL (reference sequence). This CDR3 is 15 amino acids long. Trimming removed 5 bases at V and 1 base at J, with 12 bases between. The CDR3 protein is CASSALGGSNQPQHF. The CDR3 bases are TGTGCCAGCAGCGCCCTTGGAGGAAGCAATCAGCCCCAGCATTTT.

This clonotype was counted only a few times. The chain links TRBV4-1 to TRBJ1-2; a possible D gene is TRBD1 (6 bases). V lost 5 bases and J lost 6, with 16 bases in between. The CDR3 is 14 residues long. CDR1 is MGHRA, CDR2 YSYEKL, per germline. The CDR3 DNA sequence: TGCGCCAGCAGCTCCGGAATGGGACAAAATGGCTACACCTTC. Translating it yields CASSSGMGQNGYTF.

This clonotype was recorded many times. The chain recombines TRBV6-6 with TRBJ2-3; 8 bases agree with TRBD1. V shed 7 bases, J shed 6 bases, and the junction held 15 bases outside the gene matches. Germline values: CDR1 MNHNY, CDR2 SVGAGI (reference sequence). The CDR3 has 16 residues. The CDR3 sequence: CASTSPDRDSSDTQYF. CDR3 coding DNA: TGTGCCAGCACCTCTCCGGACAGGGACTCCTCGGATACGCAGTATTTT.

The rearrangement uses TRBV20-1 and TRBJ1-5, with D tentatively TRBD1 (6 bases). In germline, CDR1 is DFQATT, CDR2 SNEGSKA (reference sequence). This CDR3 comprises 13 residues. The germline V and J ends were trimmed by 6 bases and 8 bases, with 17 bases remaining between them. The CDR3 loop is CSAQNRELEPQHF. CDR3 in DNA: TGCAGTGCACAGAACAGGGAACTAGAGCCCCAGCATTTT.

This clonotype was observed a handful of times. The CDR3 loop is CASSPHELGDETQYF. In nucleotides, the CDR3 is TGTGCCAGCAGCCCCCACGAACTTGGAGACGAGACCCAGTACTTC. V gene TRBV7-9 combines with J gene TRBJ2-7, with D hard to call. Judging by the DNA end, TRBJ2-5 fits better; the J call may be wrong. The CDR3 totals 15 residues. Germline lookup yields CDR1 SEHNR and CDR2 FQNEAQ (reference sequence).

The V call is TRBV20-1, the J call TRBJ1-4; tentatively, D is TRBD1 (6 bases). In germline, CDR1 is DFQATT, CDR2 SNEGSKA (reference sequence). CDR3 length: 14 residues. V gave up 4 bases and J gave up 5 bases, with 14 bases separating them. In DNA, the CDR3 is TGCAGTGCTACACGGAGGGGGAAGAATGAAAAACTGTTTTTT. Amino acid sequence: CSATRRGKNEKLFF.

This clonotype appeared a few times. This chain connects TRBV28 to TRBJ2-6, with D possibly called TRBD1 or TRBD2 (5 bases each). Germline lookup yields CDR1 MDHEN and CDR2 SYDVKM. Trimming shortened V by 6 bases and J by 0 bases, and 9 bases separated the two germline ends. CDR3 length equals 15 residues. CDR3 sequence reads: CASRQGPSGANVLTF. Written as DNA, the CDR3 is TGTGCCAGCAGGCAGGGACCCTCTGGGGCCAACGTCCTGACTTTC.

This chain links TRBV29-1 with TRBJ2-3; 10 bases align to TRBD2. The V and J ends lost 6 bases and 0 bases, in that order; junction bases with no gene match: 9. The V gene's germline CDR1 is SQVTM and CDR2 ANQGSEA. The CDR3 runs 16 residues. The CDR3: CSVLGMTSGSTDTQYF. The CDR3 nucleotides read TGCAGCGTCCTGGGCATGACTAGCGGGAGCACAGATACGCAGTATTTT.

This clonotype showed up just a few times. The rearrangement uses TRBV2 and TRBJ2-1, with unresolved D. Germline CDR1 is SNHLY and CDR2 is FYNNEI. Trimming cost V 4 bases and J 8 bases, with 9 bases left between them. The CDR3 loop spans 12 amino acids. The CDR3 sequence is CASSVQFYEQFF. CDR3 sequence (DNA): TGTGCCAGCAGTGTACAGTTCTATGAGCAGTTCTTC.

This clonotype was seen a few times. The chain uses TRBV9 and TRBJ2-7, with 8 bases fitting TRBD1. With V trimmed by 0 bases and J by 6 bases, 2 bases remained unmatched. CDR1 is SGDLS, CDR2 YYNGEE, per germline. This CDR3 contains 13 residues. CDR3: CASSVADRGEQYF. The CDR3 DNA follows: TGTGCCAGCAGCGTAGCAGACAGGGGCGAGCAGTACTTC. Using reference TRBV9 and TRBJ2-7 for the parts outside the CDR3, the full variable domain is DSGVTQTPKHLITATGQRVTLRCSPRSGDLSVYWYQQSLDQGLQFLIQYYNGEERAKGNILERFSAQQFPDLHSELNLSSLELGDSALYFCASSVADRGEQYFGPGTRLTVT.

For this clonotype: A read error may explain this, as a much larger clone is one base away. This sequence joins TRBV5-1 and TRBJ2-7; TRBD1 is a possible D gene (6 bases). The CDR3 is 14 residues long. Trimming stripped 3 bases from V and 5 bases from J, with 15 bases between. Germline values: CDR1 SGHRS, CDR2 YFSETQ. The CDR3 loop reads CASSWGLTGHEQYF. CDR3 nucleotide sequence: TGCGCCAGCAGCTGGGGGCTGACGGGGCACGAGCAGTACTTC.

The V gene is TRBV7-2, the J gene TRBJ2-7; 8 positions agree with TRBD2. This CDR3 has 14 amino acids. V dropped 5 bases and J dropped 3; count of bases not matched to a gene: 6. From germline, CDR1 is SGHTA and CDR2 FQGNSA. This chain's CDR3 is CASSLRLARYEQYF. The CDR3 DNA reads TGTGCCAGCAGCCTCCGACTAGCGCGCTACGAGCAGTACTTC.

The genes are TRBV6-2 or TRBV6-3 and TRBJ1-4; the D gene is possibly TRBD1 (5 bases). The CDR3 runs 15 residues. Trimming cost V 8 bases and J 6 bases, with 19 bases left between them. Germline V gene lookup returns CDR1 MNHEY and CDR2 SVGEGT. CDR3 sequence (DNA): TGTGCCAGCTGCGACGGGGCCGCAGGGTATGAAAAACTGTTTTTT. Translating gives CASCDGAAGYEKLFF.

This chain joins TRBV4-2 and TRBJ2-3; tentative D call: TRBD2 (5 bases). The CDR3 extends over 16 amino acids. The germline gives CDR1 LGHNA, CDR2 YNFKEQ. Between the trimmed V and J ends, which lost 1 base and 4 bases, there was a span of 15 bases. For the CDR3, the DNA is TGTGCCAGCAGCCAAGGATCGGGAAGAGGCGCAGATACGCAGTATTTT. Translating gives CASSQGSGRGADTQYF.

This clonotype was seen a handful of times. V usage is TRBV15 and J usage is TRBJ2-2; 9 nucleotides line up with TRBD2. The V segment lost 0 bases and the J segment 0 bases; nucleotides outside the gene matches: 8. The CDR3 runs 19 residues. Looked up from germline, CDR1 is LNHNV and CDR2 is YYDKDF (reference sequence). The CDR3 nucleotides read TGTGCCACCAGCAGAGATAACCTAGCGGGACGAGCGAACACCGGGGAGCTGTTTTTT. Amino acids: CATSRDNLAGRANTGELFF.

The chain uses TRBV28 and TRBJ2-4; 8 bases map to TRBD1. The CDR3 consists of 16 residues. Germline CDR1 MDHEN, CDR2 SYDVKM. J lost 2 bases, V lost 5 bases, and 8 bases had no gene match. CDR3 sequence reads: CASSPMWTGSKNIQYF. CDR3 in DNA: TGTGCCAGCAGTCCCATGTGGACAGGGTCCAAAAACATTCAGTACTTC.

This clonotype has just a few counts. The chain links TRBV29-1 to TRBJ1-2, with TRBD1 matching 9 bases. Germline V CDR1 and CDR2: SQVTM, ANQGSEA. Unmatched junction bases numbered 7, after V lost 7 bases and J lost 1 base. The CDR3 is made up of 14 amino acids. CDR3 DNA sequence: TGCAGCGCCGCACAGGGGGCTATTAACTATGGCTACACCTTC. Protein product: CSAAQGAINYGYTF.

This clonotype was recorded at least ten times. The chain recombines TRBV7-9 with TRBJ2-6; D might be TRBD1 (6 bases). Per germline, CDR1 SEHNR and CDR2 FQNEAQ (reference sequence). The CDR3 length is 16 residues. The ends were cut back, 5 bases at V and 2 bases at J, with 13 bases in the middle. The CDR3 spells CASSELRGTGANVLTF. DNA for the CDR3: TGTGCCAGCAGCGAGCTGAGGGGGACTGGGGCCAACGTCCTGACTTTC.

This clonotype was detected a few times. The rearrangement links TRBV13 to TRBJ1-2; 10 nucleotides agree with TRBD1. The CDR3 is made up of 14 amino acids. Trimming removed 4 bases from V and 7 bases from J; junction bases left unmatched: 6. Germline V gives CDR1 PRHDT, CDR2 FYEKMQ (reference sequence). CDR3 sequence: CASSSGQGFGGYTF. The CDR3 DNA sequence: TGTGCCAGCAGCTCGGGACAGGGGTTCGGTGGCTACACCTTC.

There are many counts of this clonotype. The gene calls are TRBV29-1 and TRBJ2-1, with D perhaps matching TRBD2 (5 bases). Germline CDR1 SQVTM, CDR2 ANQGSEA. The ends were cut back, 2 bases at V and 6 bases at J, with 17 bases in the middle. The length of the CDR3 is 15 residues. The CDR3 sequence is CSVESIEAEVNEQFF. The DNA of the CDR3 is TGCAGCGTTGAAAGTATAGAGGCGGAGGTCAATGAGCAGTTCTTC.

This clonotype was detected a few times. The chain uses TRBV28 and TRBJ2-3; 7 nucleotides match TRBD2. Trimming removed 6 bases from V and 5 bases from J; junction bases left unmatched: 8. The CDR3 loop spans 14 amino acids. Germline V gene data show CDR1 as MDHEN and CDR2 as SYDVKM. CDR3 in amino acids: CASSPGGRGDTQYF. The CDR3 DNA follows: TGTGCCAGCAGCCCCGGCGGGAGAGGAGATACGCAGTATTTT. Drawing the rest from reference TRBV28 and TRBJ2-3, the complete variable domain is DVKVTQSSRYLVKRTGEKVFLECVQDMDHENMFWYRQDPGLGLRLIYFSYDVKMKEKGDIPEGYSVSREKKERFSLILESASTNQTSMYLCASSPGGRGDTQYFGPGTRLTVL.

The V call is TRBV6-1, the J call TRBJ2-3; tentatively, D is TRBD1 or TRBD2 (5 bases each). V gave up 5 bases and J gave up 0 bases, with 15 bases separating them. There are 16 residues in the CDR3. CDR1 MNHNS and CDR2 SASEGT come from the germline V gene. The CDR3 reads CASSRGRRTSTDTQYF. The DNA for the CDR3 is TGTGCCAGCAGTAGGGGCCGGAGGACTAGCACAGATACGCAGTATTTT.

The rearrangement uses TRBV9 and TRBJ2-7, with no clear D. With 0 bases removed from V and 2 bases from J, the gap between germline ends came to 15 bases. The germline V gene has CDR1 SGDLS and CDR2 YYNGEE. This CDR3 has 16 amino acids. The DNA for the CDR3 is TGTGCCAGCAGCGTAGGTTCTAGGCACCTCACCTACGAGCAGTACTTC. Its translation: CASSVGSRHLTYEQYF.

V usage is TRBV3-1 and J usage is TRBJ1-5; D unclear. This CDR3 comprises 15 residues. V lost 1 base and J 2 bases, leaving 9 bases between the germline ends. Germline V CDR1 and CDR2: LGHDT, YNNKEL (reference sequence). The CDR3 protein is CASSQGHGGNQPQHF. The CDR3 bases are TGTGCCAGCAGCCAAGGACACGGTGGCAATCAGCCCCAGCATTTT.

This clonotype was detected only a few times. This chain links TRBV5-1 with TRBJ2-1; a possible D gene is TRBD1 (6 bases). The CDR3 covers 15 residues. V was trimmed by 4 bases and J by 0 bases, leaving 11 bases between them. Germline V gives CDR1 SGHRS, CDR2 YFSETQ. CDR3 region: CASSPGQYSYNEQFF. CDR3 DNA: TGCGCCAGCAGCCCAGGACAGTACTCCTACAATGAGCAGTTCTTC.

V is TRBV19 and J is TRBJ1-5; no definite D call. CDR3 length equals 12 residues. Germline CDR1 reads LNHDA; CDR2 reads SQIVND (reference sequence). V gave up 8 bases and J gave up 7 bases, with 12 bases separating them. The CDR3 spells CASGWGGQPQHF. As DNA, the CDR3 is TGTGCCAGTGGGTGGGGTGGCCAGCCCCAGCATTTT.